This T cell receptor (beta chain) was recovered during a study of blood T cell repertoires in COVID-19 (dated by TCRdb to the early 2020s). About the full investigation: Samples covering the acute and convalescent phases of COVID-19 were provided by collaborators in the United States, Italy and Spain. The prospective study material was composed of cDNA or gDNA derived from T cells, B-cell-depleted T cells, or PBMCs. Samples came from the ongoing ImmuneRACE study (first 160 participants) plus 1,254 subjects from 6 global collaborators. Subjects who had been exposed to COVID-19, were actively infected with it, or had recovered from it provided the deeply sampled blood TCRbeta repertoires that made up the dataset. Where available, HLA class I and class II types were obtained from metadata supplied by the sample provider rather than from assay-based typing. A de-identified subject ID, COVID-19 status, age in years and sex were almost always included in the sample metadata. A freely available public database, intended as a resource for researchers studying the immune response to SARS-CoV-2, is where the repertoires were released.

Of note for this clone: The antigen it binds to is not known. No base quality information exists; no much larger clone differs at one position.

Results and caveats for the whole study, not just this receptor: The quantity of clinical and demographic metadata differed by source and by participant and was supplied without curation.

Unmatched junction bases come to 5, with V trimmed by 4 bases and J by 0 bases. The CDR3, from cysteine to phenylalanine, totals 17 residues. Of the read, only the CDR3 DNA is kept; its 51 bases are in frame from base 1. Reading the germline V gene gives CDR1 SGHTA and CDR2 FQGNSA. Participants in the prospective study were enrolled through a virtual design, were aged roughly 18 to 95 years, and lived in about 25 United States geographic areas. To assign participants to cohorts, the prospective study relied on clinical history that participants themselves reported in a screening survey and a study questionnaire. Recovered participants in ImmuneRACE Cohort 3 were defined by two consecutive negative NP/OP PCR tests, clearance by a healthcare professional, or resolution of symptoms. In the prospective study, mobile phlebotomists collected whole blood, serum and a nasopharyngeal or oropharyngeal swab from each participant. Participants in the prospective study had the option to provide additional blood draws and questionnaires over a 2-month period. Before DNA extraction, prospective study blood samples were shipped either frozen or at room temperature.

TCRbeta CDR3 regions were amplified from genomic DNA by means of the immunoSEQ Assay, a bias-controlled multiplex PCR. In the original analysis: Nucleated cell counts per sample were estimated from amplification of reference gene primers within the assay. To quantify the absolute abundance of each unique TCRbeta CDR3 rearrangement, sequence reads were collapsed and filtered. Productive Simpson clonality was computed per sample as the square root of Simpson's diversity index over productive rearrangements. TCRdb mirrors the immuneACCESS table, restricted to in-frame sequences. Some clones are absent from its copies; in checked studies, under half trace to an unresolved V gene, and the reason for the others is unknown. V and J calls and clone size are those listed in that table; D and trimming were worked out from the DNA. The sample table records a few hundred thousand clones; 80% to 90% of these occur just once. Together, the top ten hold about 5% of the sample.

The sample was PBMCs or T cells enriched from blood (not recorded which). The chain couples TRBV7-2 to TRBJ2-7, and 14 junctional nucleotides match TRBD2. This clonotype was obtained from a young man who had recovered from COVID-19. CDR3 reads: CASSYRTSGGFSYEQYF. The DNA sequence is as follows: TGTGCCAGCAGCTACCGGACTAGCGGGGGGTTCTCCTACGAGCAGTACTTC.